Sequencing of this T cell receptor (beta chain) was carried out in a study of CD8 T cells in ankylosing spondylitis. The study's findings and limits: In ankylosing spondylitis patients, matched synovial fluid reportedly showed significant enrichment of disease-linked clones. Blood from ankylosing spondylitis patients appeared to carry a characteristic eight-variant TCR beta motif.

There are 15 residues in the CDR3. Germline V gene data show CDR1 as SGHAT and CDR2 as FQDESV (reference sequence). V lost 4 bases and J 0 bases, leaving 10 bases between the germline ends. Of note for this clonotype: Its cognate antigen is unknown.

A quantitative 5'-RACE method, one with molecular barcodes, was used to make TCR beta libraries. Each CDR3 protein gets one entry after TCRdb re-called the 5' RACE reads with MiXCR. The table includes more than 25,000 distinct CDR3 sequences, 11% to 15% detected once. This TCR was recovered from a male donor with ankylosing spondylitis or in good health (not recorded which). The gene calls are TRBV11-1 and TRBJ2-4; D may be TRBD2 (5 bases). The sequenced sample consisted of blood. The DNA for the CDR3 is TGTGCCAGCAGCTCGGGGTCCATAGCCAAAAACATTCAGTACTTC. Translation gives CASSSGSIAKNIQYF.